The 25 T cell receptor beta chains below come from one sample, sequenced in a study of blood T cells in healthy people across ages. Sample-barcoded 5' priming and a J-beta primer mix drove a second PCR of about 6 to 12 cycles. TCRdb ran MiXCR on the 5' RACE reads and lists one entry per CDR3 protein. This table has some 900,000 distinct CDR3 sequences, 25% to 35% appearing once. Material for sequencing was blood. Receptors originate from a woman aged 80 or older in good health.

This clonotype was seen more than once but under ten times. CDR3 nucleotide sequence: TGTGCCAGCAGTAGGGACAGAGAGGTGGTCACTGAAGCTTTCTTT. Translated, it gives CASSRDREVVTEAFF. The rearrangement joins TRBV12-3 or TRBV12-4 to TRBJ1-1, with TRBD1 matching over 7 bases. V was clipped by 5 bases and J by 4 bases; unmatched bases: 10. CDR3 length: 15 amino acids.

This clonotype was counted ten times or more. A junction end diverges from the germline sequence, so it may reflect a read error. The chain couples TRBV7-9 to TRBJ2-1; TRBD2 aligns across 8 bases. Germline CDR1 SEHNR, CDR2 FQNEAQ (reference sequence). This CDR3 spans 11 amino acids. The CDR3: CASSLAGLQFF. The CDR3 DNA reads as TGTGCCAGCAGCCTAGCGGGCCTTCAGTTCTTC.

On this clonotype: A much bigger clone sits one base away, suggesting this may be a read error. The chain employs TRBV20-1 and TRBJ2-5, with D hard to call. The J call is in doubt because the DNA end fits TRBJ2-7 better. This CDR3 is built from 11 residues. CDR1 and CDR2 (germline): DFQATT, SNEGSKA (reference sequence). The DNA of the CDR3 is TGCAGTGCTAGTCCGGGCTACGAGCAGTACTTC. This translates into CSASPGYEQYF.

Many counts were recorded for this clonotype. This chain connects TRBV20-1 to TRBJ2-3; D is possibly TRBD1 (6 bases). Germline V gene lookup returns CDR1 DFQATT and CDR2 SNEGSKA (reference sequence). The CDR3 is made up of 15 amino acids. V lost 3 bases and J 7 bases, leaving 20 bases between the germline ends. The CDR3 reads CSASQGTALLYTQYF. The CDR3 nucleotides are TGCAGTGCTAGTCAGGGGACGGCTCTACTATATACGCAGTATTTT.

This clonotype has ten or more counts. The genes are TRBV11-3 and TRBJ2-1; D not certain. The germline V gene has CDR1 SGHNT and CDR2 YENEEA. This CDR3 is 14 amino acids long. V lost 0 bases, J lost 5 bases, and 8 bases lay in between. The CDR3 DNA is TGTGCCAGCAGCTTAGAGGGCAGAAACAATGAGCAGTTCTTC. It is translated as CASSLEGRNNEQFF.

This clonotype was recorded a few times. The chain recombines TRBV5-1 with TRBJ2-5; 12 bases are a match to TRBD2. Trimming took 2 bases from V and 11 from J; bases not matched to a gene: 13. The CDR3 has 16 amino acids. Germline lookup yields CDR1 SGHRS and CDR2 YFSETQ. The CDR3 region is CASSFGPSGGGNEQYF. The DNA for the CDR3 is TGCGCCAGCAGCTTTGGCCCTAGCGGGGGGGGGAATGAGCAGTACTTC.

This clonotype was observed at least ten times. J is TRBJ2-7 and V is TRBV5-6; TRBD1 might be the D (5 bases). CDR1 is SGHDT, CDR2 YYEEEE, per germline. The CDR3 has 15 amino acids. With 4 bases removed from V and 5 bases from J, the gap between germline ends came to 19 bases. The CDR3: CASSPEGRGAHEQYF. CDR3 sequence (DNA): TGTGCCAGCAGCCCCGAAGGTAGGGGCGCCCACGAGCAGTACTTC.

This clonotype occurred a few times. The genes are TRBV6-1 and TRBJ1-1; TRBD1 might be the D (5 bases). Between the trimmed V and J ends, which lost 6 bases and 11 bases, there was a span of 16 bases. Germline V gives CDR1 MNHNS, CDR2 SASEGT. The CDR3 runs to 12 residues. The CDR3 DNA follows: TGTGCCAGCAGGAAGACAGAATATTTGGCTTTCTTT. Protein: CASRKTEYLAFF.

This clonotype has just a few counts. In nucleotides, the CDR3 is TGTGCCATCAGACCCTCAGGGGGCGAAGAAGCTTTCTTT. Protein product: CAIRPSGGEEAFF. The chain carries TRBV10-3 and TRBJ1-1; 8 nucleotides match TRBD1. The CDR3 sequence is 13 residues long. Germline values: CDR1 ENHRY, CDR2 SYGVKD. The junction had 8 bases not matched to a gene; V was cut back by 6 bases and J by 8 bases.

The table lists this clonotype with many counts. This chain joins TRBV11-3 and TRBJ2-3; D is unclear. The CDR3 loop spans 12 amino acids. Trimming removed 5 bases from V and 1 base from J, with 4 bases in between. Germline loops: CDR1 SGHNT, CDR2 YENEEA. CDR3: CASSTRTDTQYF. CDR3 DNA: TGTGCCAGCAGCACCCGCACAGATACGCAGTATTTT.

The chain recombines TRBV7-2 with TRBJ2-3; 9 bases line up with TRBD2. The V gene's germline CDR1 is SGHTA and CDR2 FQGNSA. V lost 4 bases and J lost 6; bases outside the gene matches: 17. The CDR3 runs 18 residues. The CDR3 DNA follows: TGTGCCAGCAGCTCAAGAGGTCAGCGGGGGGCAGCCTGGGATACGCAGTATTTT. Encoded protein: CASSSRGQRGAAWDTQYF.

CDR3 in DNA: TGTGCCAGCAGTACACAGGGTTCACCCCTCCACTTT. This codes for CASSTQGSPLHF. The chain combines TRBV12-3 or TRBV12-4 with TRBJ1-6; D may be TRBD1 (6 bases). V lost 5 bases, J lost 9 bases, and 8 bases lay in between. The CDR3 totals 12 residues.

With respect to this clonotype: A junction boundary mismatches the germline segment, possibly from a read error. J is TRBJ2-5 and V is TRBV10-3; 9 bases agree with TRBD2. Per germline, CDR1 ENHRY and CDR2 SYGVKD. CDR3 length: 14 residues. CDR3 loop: CAVRSGGRGETQYF. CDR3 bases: TGTGCCGTCAGGAGCGGGGGGCGCGGGGAGACCCAGTACTTC.

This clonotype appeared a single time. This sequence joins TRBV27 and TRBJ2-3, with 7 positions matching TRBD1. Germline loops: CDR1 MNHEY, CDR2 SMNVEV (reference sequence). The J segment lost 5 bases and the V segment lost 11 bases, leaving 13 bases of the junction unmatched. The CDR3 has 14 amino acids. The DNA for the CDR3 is TGTGCCGGCTGTATAGAGGGGGCGGGAGATACGCAGTATTTT. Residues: CAGCIEGAGDTQYF.

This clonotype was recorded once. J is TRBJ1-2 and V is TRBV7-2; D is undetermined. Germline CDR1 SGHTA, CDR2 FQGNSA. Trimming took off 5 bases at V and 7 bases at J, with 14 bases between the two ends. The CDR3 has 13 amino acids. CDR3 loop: CASSLVENTGYTF. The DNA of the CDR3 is TGTGCCAGCAGCCTAGTAGAGAATACTGGCTACACCTTC.

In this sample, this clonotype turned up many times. The CDR3 bases are TGCGCCAGCAGCCTTGCGGTCTCTGGGGCCAACGTCCTGACTTTC. Translation: CASSLAVSGANVLTF. The chain has TRBV4-3 and TRBJ2-6; D not resolved. V lost 4 bases to trimming and J lost 0 bases, with 7 bases between them. Germline V gives CDR1 LGHNA, CDR2 YSLEER. This CDR3 comprises 15 residues.

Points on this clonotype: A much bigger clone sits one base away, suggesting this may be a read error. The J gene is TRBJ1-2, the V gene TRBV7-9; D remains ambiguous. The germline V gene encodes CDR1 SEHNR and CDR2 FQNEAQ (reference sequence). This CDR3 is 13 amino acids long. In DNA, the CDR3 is TGTGCCAGCACCCCGTTAGCTAACCATGGCTACACCTTC. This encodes CASTPLANHGYTF.

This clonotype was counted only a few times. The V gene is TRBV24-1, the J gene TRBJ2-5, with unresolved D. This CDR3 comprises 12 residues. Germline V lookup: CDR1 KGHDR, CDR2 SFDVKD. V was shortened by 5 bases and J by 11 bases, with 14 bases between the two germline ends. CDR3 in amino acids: CATSVGYNEQYF. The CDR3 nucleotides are TGTGCCACCAGTGTTGGATACAATGAGCAGTACTTC.

The CDR3 loop is CSARGAGNTIYF. As DNA, the CDR3 is TGCAGTGCTAGGGGGGCAGGAAACACCATATATTTT. The rearrangement uses TRBV20-1 and TRBJ1-3; weak D call: TRBD1 (6 bases). Per germline, CDR1 DFQATT and CDR2 SNEGSKA (reference sequence). The CDR3 runs 12 residues. V gave up 3 bases and J gave up 4 bases, with 7 bases separating them.

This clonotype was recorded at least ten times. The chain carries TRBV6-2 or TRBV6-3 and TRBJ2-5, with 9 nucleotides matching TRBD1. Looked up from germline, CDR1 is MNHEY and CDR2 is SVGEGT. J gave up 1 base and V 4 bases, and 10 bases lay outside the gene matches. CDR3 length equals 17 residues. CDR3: CASSFSHGTGIQETQYF. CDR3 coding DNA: TGTGCCAGCAGTTTCTCCCACGGGACAGGGATCCAAGAGACCCAGTACTTC.

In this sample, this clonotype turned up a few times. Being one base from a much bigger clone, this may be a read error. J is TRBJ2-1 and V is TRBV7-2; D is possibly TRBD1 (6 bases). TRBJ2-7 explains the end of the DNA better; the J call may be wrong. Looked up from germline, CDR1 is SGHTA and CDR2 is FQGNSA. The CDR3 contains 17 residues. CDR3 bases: TGTGCCAGCAGCCCAACCCGGACAGCGTTCTCCTACAATGAGCAGTACTTC. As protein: CASSPTRTAFSYNEQYF.

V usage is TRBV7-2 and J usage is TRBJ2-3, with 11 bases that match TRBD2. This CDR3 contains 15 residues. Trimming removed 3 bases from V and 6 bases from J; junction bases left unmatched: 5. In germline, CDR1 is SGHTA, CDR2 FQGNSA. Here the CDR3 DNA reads TGTGCCAGCAGCTTTAGCGGGGGGGCGAGGGATACGCAGTATTTT. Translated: CASSFSGGARDTQYF. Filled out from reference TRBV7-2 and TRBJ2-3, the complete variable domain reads GAGVSQSPSNKVTEKGKDVELRCDPISGHTALYWYRQSLGQGLEFLIYFQGNSAPDKSGLPSDRFSAERTGGSVSTLTIQRTQQEDSAVYLCASSFSGGARDTQYFGPGTRLTVL.

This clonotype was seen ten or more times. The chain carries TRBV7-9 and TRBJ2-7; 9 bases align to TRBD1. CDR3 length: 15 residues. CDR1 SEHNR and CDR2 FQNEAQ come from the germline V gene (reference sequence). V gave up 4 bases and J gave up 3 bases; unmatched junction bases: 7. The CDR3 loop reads CASSSTDRGDYEQYF. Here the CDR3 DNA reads TGTGCCAGCAGCTCAACGGACAGGGGAGACTACGAGCAGTACTTC.

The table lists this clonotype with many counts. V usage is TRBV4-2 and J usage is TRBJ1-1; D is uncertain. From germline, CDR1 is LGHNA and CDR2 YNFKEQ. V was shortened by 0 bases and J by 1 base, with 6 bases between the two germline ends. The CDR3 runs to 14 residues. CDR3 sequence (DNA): TGTGCCAGCAGCCAAGATTTCAGGAACACTGAAGCTTTCTTT. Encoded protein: CASSQDFRNTEAFF.

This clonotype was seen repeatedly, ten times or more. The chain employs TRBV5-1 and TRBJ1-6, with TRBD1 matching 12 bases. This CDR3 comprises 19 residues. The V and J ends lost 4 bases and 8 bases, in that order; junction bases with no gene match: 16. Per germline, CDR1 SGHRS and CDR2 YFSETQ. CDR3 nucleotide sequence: TGCGCCAGCAGCCCATTGCCGAACCCCGGGACAGGGGGCGATTCACCCCTCCACTTT. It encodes CASSPLPNPGTGGDSPLHF.